This T cell receptor (beta chain) stems from a study of CD8 T cells in ankylosing spondylitis. Study findings and constraints: Disease-linked clones had a CD8+ phenotype and relatively low frequency in peripheral blood.

This clonotype was picked up many times. Its antigen remains unknown. CDR1 and CDR2 from the germline V gene are DFQATT and SNEGSKA (reference sequence). This CDR3 is 13 amino acids long. Trimming left V 5 bases short and J 9 bases short, with 17 bases between. For TCR beta, libraries came from quantitative 5'-RACE with molecular barcodes. Via MiXCR, TCRdb re-called the 5' RACE reads, giving one row per CDR3 protein. The table shows 30,000 to 45,000 distinct CDR3 sequences, with 10% occurring only once. The receptor's source is a male donor with ankylosing spondylitis or in good health (not recorded which). The V and J genes are TRBV20-1 and TRBJ2-1, with TRBD2 as a possible D gene (5 bases). Sequencing used blood, either unsorted or a sorted T cell fraction (not recorded which). CDR3 DNA sequence: TGCAGTGCTTTGGACTCCCCGTTAGGTGAGCAGTTCTTC. Translated: CSALDSPLGEQFF.